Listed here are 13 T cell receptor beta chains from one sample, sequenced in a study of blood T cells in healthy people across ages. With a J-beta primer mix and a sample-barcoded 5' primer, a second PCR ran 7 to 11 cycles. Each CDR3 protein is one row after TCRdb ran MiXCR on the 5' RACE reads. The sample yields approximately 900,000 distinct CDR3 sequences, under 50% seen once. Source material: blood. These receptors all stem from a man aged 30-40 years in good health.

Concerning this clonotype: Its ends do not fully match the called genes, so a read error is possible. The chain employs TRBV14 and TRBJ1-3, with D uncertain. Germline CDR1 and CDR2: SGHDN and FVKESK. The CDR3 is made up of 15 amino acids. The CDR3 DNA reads TGTGCCAGCAACCAAGATCGGCACGGCGGAAACACCATATATTTT. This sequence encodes CASNQDRHGGNTIYF.

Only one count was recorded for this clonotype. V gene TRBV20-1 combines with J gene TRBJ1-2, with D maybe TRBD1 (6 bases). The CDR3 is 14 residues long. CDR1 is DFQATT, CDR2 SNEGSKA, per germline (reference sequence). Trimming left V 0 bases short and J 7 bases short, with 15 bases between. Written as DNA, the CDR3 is TGCAGTGCTAGAGATGTCCAGGGGAAGCGTGGCTACACCTTC. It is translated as CSARDVQGKRGYTF.

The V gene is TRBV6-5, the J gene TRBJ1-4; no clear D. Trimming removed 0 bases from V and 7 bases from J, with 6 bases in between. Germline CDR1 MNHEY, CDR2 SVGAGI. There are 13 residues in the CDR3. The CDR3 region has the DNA TGTGCCAGCAGTTACTCCGGCCCTGAAAAACTGTTTTTT. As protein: CASSYSGPEKLFF.

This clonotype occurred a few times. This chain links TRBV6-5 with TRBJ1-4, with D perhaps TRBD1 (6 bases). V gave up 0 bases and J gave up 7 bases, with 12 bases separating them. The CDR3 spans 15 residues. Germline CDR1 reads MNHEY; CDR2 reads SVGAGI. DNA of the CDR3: TGTGCCAGCAGTTACTCACCGGGGGCGGGTGAAAAACTGTTTTTT. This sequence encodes CASSYSPGAGEKLFF.

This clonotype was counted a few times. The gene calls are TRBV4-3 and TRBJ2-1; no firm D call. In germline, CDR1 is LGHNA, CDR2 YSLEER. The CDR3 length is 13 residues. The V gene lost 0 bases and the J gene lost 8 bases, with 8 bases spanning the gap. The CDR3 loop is CASSQDVADEQFF. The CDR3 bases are TGCGCCAGCAGCCAAGATGTTGCGGATGAGCAGTTCTTC.

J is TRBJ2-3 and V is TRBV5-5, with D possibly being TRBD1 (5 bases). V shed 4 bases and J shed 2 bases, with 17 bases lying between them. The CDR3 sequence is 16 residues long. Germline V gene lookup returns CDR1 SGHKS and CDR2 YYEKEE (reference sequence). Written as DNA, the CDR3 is TGTGCCAGCAGCGGATCAGGGTTGAAACACACAGATACGCAGTATTTT. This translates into CASSGSGLKHTDTQYF.

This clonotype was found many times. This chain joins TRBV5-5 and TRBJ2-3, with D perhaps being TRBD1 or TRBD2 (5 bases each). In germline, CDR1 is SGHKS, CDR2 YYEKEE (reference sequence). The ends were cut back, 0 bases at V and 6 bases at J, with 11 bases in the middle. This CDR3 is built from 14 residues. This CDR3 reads CASSLGGFMDTQYF. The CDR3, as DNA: TGTGCCAGCAGCTTGGGGGGGTTTATGGATACGCAGTATTTT.

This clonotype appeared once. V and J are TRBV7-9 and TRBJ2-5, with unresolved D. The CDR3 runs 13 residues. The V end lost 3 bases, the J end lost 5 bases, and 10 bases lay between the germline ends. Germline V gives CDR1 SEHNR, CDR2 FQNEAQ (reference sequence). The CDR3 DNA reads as TGTGCCAGCAGCTTCAATCTTGGCGAGACCCAGTACTTC. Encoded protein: CASSFNLGETQYF.

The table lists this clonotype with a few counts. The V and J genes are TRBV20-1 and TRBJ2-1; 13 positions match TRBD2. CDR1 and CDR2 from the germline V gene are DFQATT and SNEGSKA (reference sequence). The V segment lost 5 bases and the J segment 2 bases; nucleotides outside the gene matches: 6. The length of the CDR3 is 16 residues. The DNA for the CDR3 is TGCAGTGCTCGACTAGCGGGGGGAAGGGCCTACAATGAGCAGTTCTTC. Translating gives CSARLAGGRAYNEQFF.

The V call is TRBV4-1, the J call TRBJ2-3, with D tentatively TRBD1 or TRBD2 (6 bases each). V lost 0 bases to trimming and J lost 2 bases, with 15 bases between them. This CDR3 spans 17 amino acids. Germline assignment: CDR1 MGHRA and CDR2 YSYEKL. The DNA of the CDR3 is TGCGCCAGCAGCCAAGAGGGGGGCAGGAGATCCACAGATACGCAGTATTTT. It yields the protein CASSQEGGRRSTDTQYF.

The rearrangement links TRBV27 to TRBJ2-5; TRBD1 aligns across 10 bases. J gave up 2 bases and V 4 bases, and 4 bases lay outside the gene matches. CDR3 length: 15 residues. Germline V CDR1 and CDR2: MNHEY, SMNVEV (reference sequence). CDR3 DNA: TGTGCCAGCAGTTCCTGGACAGGGGGGCAAGAGACCCAGTACTTC. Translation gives CASSSWTGGQETQYF.

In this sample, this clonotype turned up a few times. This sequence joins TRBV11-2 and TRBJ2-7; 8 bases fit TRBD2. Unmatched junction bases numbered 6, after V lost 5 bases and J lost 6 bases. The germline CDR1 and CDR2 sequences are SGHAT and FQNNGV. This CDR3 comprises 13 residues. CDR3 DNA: TGTGCCAGCAGCCCCGGGACTAGTGCCGAGCAGTACTTC. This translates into CASSPGTSAEQYF. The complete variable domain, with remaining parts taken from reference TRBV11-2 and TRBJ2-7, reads EAGVAQSPRYKIIEKRQSVAFWCNPISGHATLYWYQQILGQGPKLLIQFQNNGVVDDSQLPKDRFSAERLKGVDSTLKIQPAKLEDSAVYLCASSPGTSAEQYFGPGTRLTVT.

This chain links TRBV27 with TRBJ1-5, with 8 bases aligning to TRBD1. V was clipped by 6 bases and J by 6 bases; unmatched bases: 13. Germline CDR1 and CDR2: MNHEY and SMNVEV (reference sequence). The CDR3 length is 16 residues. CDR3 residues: CASRSLDRGFRQPQHF. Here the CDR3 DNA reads TGTGCCAGCAGGAGCCTCGACAGGGGATTCCGTCAGCCCCAGCATTTT.